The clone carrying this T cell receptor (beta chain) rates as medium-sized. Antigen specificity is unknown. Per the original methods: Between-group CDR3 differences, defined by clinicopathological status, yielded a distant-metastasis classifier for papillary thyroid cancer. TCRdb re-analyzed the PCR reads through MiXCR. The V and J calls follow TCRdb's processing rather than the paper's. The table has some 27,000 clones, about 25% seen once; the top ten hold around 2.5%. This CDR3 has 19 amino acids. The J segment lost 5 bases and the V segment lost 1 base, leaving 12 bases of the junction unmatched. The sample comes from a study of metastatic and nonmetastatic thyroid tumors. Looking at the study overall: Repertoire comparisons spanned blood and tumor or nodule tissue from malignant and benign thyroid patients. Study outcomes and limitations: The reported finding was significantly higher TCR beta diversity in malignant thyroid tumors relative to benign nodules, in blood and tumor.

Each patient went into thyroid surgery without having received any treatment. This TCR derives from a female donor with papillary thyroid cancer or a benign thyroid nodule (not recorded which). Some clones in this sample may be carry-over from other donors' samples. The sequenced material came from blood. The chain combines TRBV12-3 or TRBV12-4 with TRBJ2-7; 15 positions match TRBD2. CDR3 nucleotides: TGTGCCAGCAGTTTAGGGCGGACTAGCGGGAGGGCCTCTATCCACGAGCAGTACTTC. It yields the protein CASSLGRTSGRASIHEQYF.